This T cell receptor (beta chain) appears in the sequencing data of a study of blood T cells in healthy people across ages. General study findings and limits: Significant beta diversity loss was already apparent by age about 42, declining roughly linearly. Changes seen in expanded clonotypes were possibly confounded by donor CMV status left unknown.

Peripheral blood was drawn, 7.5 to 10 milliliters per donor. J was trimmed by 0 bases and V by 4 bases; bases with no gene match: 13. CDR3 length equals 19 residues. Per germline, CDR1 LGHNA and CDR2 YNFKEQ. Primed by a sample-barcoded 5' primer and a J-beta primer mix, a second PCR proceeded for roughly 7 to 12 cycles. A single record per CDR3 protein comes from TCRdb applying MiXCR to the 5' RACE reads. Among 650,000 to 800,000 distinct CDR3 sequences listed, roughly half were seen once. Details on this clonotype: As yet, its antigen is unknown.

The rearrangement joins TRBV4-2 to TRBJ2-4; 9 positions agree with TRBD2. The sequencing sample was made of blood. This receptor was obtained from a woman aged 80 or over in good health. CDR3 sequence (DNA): TGTGCCAGCAGCCGCCCTCTAGCGGGGCCACCTCTAGCCAAAAACATTCAGTACTTC. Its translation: CASSRPLAGPPLAKNIQYF.